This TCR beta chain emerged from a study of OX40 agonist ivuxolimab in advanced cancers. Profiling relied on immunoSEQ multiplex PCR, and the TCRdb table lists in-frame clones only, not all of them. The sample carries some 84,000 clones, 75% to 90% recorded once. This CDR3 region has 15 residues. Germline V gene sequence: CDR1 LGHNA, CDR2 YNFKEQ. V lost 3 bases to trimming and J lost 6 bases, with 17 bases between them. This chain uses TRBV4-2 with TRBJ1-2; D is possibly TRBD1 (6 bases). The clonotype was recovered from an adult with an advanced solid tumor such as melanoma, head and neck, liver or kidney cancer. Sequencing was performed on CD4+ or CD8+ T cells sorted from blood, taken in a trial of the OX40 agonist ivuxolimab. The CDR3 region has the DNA TGTGCCAGCAGCCATCGGGACAAGGAGGAAAATGGCTACACCTTC. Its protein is CASSHRDKEENGYTF.